This T cell receptor (beta chain) stems from a study of shared clonotypes between healthy human individuals. The table came from immunoSEQ multiplex PCR; TCRdb's copy has only in-frame clones and leaves some out. Of hundreds of thousands of clones listed, about 91% are singletons. The CDR3 sequence is 15 residues long. V was cut by 6 bases and J by 4 bases, with 19 bases left in between. Germline V lookup: CDR1 MNHNY, CDR2 SVGAGI (reference sequence). As to this clone: Its antigen remains unknown.

Whole-study results and caveats: Naive subsets tended to show greater estimated richness than memory subsets. Despite large depth, sorted-subset datasets appeared incompletely sequenced.

The naive CD8 population came from CD45RO-negative cells selected for CCR7, without terminally differentiated effector memory CD45RA+ cells. The sample taken for sequencing was naive CD8+ T cells sorted from blood. The TCR sequence derives from a man in his thirties or forties in good health. V gene TRBV6-6 combines with J gene TRBJ2-7; weak D call: TRBD1 (6 bases). The CDR3 DNA reads TGTGCCAGCAGCCCGACGGGACACAGTACTTACGAGCAGTACTTC. Translated: CASSPTGHSTYEQYF.